This T cell receptor (beta chain) emerged from a study of post-analysis software for immune sequencing data. In the study overall: Several disease courses (relapsing-remitting, secondary progressive and progressive-relapsing) of multiple sclerosis were included.

Study-wide results and caveats: Patients carried five TRBV segments more frequently than controls did, and TRBV5-6, TRBV5-1 and TRBV20-1 were among them. Clustering by F measure revealed strong co-clustering among samples prepared together in one batch.

Built from TCR beta cDNA, the libraries had unique molecular identifiers in them. T cells, about 0.9 to 10 million of them, yielded a few hundred thousand cDNA molecules. TCRdb re-called the PCR reads with MiXCR, one entry per CDR3 protein. The table includes approximately 440,000 distinct CDR3 sequences, 45% detected once. The CDR3 is 16 residues long. Trimming cost V 7 bases and J 0 bases; bases outside gene matches: 11. The V gene's germline CDR1 is SGHTA and CDR2 FQGNSA. Comment on this clonotype: Antigen specificity is unknown.

The source material was blood. The chain employs TRBV7-2 and TRBJ1-1; TRBD1 matches 7 bases. This TCR derives from a girl aged 10 to 17 with multiple sclerosis. As DNA, the CDR3 is TGTGCCAGCAACCCGACAGGGAGGTTTATGAACACTGAAGCTTTCTTT. Amino acid sequence: CASNPTGRFMNTEAFF.